These 21 T cell receptor beta chains share one sample of origin, sequenced in a study of blood T cell repertoires in COVID-19. The protocol was immunoSEQ multiplex PCR, while the TCRdb copy is restricted to in-frame clones and leaves out a portion. The table records around 470,000 clones, 89% of them present only once. What was sequenced was peripheral blood. The receptors were gathered from a man aged 18 to 29 with COVID-19, enrolled during active disease.

This chain joins TRBV12-3 or TRBV12-4 and TRBJ1-1; D is unresolved. Trimming took off 5 bases at V and 1 base at J, with 8 bases between the two ends. The CDR3 extends over 13 amino acids. This CDR3 reads CASSTTANTEAFF. CDR3 coding DNA: TGTGCCAGCAGTACAACAGCGAACACTGAAGCTTTCTTT.

The CDR3: CASSPGTGANNEQFF. CDR3 coding DNA: TGTGCCAGCAGCCCCGGGACAGGGGCCAACAATGAGCAGTTCTTC. The rearrangement joins TRBV3-1 (or the pseudogene TRBV3-2) to TRBJ2-1, with 10 bases aligning to TRBD1. This CDR3 has 15 residues. With 4 bases clipped from V and 5 bases from J, the junction kept 5 bases outside the gene matches. Germline CDR1 and CDR2: LGHDT and YNNKEL (reference sequence).

CDR3 coding DNA: TGTGCCAGCAGCGGGACCACCGGGACTAGGGAAACTTATGAGCAGTTCTTC. It codes for CASSGTTGTRETYEQFF. The gene calls are TRBV7-9 and TRBJ2-1, with 8 bases fitting TRBD2. Losses at the gene ends were 5 bases for V and 8 bases for J; bases not matched to a gene: 17. The CDR3 is made up of 17 amino acids. CDR1 and CDR2 from the germline V gene are SEHNR and FQNEAQ (reference sequence).

Worth noting for this clone: The sample contains more than one DNA sequence encoding this CDR3. CDR3 sequence: CASSFGQSYGYTF. The CDR3 DNA reads as TGTGCCAGCAGTTTCGGACAGTCCTATGGCTACACCTTC. The V gene is TRBV12-3 or TRBV12-4, the J gene TRBJ1-2, with D possibly being TRBD1 (6 bases). With 3 bases removed from V and 4 bases from J, the gap between germline ends came to 9 bases. This CDR3 region has 13 residues.

This clone was recorded once. The V and J genes are TRBV6-5 and TRBJ1-4; D may be TRBD1 (5 bases). The CDR3 totals 15 residues. Germline CDR1 reads MNHEY; CDR2 reads SVGAGI. V lost 8 bases and J lost 8, with 21 bases in between. The CDR3, as DNA: TGTGCCAGCTCCAAGGGTGGGCAGGGCGGCGAAAAACTGTTTTTT. It specifies CASSKGGQGGEKLFF.

J is TRBJ2-7 and V is TRBV10-3; 16 bases are shared with TRBD2. CDR1 is ENHRY, CDR2 SYGVKD, per germline. The CDR3 sequence is 17 residues long. J was trimmed by 4 bases and V by 6 bases; bases with no gene match: 9. The CDR3 bases are TGTGCCATCAGCGGGACTAGCGGGAGGGCGATTCCATACGAGCAGTACTTC. It is translated as CAISGTSGRAIPYEQYF.

This sequence joins TRBV10-2 and TRBJ1-5; a possible D gene is TRBD1 (6 bases). The germline V gene has CDR1 WSHSY and CDR2 SAAADI. This CDR3 is 14 amino acids long. V was cut by 5 bases and J by 7 bases, with 15 bases left in between. The CDR3 DNA sequence: TGCGCCAGCAGTTCCACAGGGTCCGGGCAGCCCCAGCATTTT. Translation gives CASSSTGSGQPQHF.

The rearrangement uses TRBV7-6 and TRBJ2-2; 8 bases are shared with TRBD1. The CDR3 is 17 amino acids. Germline V gene sequence: CDR1 SGHVS, CDR2 FNYEAQ. J was trimmed by 2 bases and V by 1 base; bases with no gene match: 6. The CDR3 loop reads CASSLDLRGPNTGELFF. The CDR3 DNA is TGTGCCAGCAGCTTAGACCTCAGGGGGCCCAACACCGGGGAGCTGTTTTTT.

As to this clone: The same CDR3 also results from other DNA sequences found in this sample. The chain is built from TRBV18 and TRBJ2-7, with D maybe TRBD2 (6 bases). V was clipped by 3 bases and J by 4 bases, with 7 bases between them. Germline V gene lookup returns CDR1 KGHSH and CDR2 LQKENI. The CDR3 is made up of 12 amino acids. The CDR3 region has the DNA TGTGCCAGCTCACCCGGGAGTTACGAGCAGTACTTC. Translated: CASSPGSYEQYF.

The chain recombines TRBV6-6 with TRBJ1-1; D not resolved. Trimming removed 4 bases from V and 3 bases from J, with 9 bases in between. The CDR3 extends over 13 amino acids. In germline, CDR1 is MNHNY, CDR2 SVGAGI (reference sequence). CDR3 sequence: CASSSTTDTEAFF. CDR3 coding DNA: TGTGCCAGCAGTTCGACAACGGACACTGAAGCTTTCTTT.

The CDR3 DNA reads as TGTGCCAGCAGTTTAATCGCGGGGTCCTACAATGAGCAGTTCTTC. Amino acids: CASSLIAGSYNEQFF. This chain connects TRBV27 to TRBJ2-1; D may be TRBD2 (6 bases). In germline, CDR1 is MNHEY, CDR2 SMNVEV (reference sequence). V dropped 2 bases and J dropped 1 base, with 9 bases sitting between them. The CDR3 has 15 residues.

The genes are TRBV15 and TRBJ2-1; 9 nucleotides line up with TRBD2. Germline CDR1 reads LNHNV; CDR2 reads YYDKDF (reference sequence). V was clipped by 5 bases and J by 4 bases; unmatched bases: 6. This CDR3 comprises 15 residues. The CDR3: CATSLGLAGYNEQFF. The DNA for the CDR3 is TGTGCCACCAGCCTCGGGCTAGCGGGGTACAATGAGCAGTTCTTC. The whole variable domain, filled in from reference TRBV15 and TRBJ2-1, reads DAMVIQNPRYQVTQFGKPVTLSCSQTLNHNVMYWYQQKSSQAPKLLFHYYDKDFNNEADTPDNFQSRRPNTSFCFLDIRSPGLGDTAMYLCATSLGLAGYNEQFFGPGTRLTVL.

V gene TRBV7-9 combines with J gene TRBJ2-1, with 9 bases fitting TRBD2. Germline trimming cut 6 bases from V and 9 bases from J; bases unmatched to any gene: 12. The CDR3 has 15 residues. Per the germline V gene, CDR1 is SEHNR and CDR2 is FQNEAQ (reference sequence). CDR3 nucleotides: TGTGCCAGCAGTCAAACCGGGACTAGCACGGGTGAGCAGTTCTTC. Residues: CASSQTGTSTGEQFF.

This clone was counted a few times. V gene TRBV19 combines with J gene TRBJ1-1; the D is unclear. V lost 5 bases and J 1 base, leaving 8 bases between the germline ends. CDR3 length: 13 residues. Germline CDR1 reads LNHDA; CDR2 reads SQIVND (reference sequence). The CDR3 protein is CASSYSGNTEAFF. The CDR3 DNA sequence: TGTGCCAGTAGTTACTCTGGGAACACTGAAGCTTTCTTT.

The rearrangement links TRBV27 to TRBJ2-1, with 12 positions matching TRBD2. Germline assignment: CDR1 MNHEY and CDR2 SMNVEV (reference sequence). The CDR3 runs 15 residues. J lost 3 bases, V lost 8 bases, and 5 bases had no gene match. CDR3: CASGTGLAGYNEQFF. The CDR3 nucleotides are TGTGCCAGCGGAACGGGACTAGCGGGCTACAATGAGCAGTTCTTC.

The chain recombines TRBV6-5 with TRBJ2-1; TRBD2 is a possible D gene (5 bases). V was trimmed by 5 bases and J by 7 bases, leaving 15 bases between them. The CDR3 has 14 residues. The germline gives CDR1 MNHEY, CDR2 SVGAGI. The CDR3 DNA reads as TGTGCCAGCAGTCCCGTAGGCGAGGGAAATGAGCAGTTCTTC. Protein sequence: CASSPVGEGNEQFF.

In its sample, this clone was seen once. This rearrangement joins TRBV5-1 to TRBJ2-1, with TRBD2 matching 7 bases. Per the germline V gene, CDR1 is SGHRS and CDR2 is YFSETQ. The CDR3 covers 16 residues. V lost 4 bases, J lost 0 bases, and 7 bases stayed unmatched. The CDR3 sequence: CASSPLSGGSYNEQFF. CDR3 DNA: TGCGCCAGCAGCCCCCTTTCGGGGGGCTCCTACAATGAGCAGTTCTTC.

This clone appeared once. The chain recombines TRBV5-1 with TRBJ1-4, with TRBD1 as a possible D gene (5 bases). V lost 3 bases to trimming and J lost 0 bases, with 6 bases between them. CDR1 SGHRS and CDR2 YFSETQ come from the germline V gene. This CDR3 has 14 amino acids. CDR3: CASSSTATNEKLFF. CDR3 coding DNA: TGCGCCAGCAGCTCGACAGCAACTAATGAAAAACTGTTTTTT. The variable domain in full, completed from reference TRBV5-1 and TRBJ1-4, reads KAGVTQTPRYLIKTRGQQVTLSCSPISGHRSVSWYQQTPGQGLQFLFEYFSETQRNKGNFPGRFSGRQFSNSRSEMNVSTLELGDSALYLCASSSTATNEKLFFGSGTQLSVL.

The chain joins TRBV6-5 to TRBJ2-7; 10 nucleotides agree with TRBD2. The CDR3 totals 15 residues. Germline V gene data show CDR1 as MNHEY and CDR2 as SVGAGI. V lost 7 bases, J lost 2 bases, and 8 bases stayed unmatched. This CDR3 is CASTGAGGGTYEQYF. CDR3 nucleotides: TGTGCCAGCACCGGAGCGGGGGGGGGCACCTACGAGCAGTACTTC.

To note about this clone: The same CDR3 is also encoded by other DNA sequences in this sample. The chain uses TRBV5-6 and TRBJ2-3; D gene ambiguous. The CDR3 extends over 14 amino acids. Trimming left V 1 base short and J 1 base short, with 7 bases between. Germline V CDR1 and CDR2: SGHDT, YYEEEE. The CDR3 protein is CASSLLDRTDTQYF. CDR3 nucleotide sequence: TGTGCCAGCAGCTTGTTAGATCGCACAGATACGCAGTATTTT.

The J gene is TRBJ2-3, the V gene TRBV10-3; perhaps TRBD1 as D (6 bases). Germline V gene lookup returns CDR1 ENHRY and CDR2 SYGVKD. This CDR3 spans 16 amino acids. The V gene lost 4 bases and the J gene lost 1 base, with 15 bases spanning the gap. This CDR3 is CAISGQGSVGTDTQYF. The CDR3 DNA reads TGTGCCATCAGTGGTCAGGGGTCGGTGGGCACAGATACGCAGTATTTT.